This entry describes one TCR beta chain. Because the CDR3 is missing its conserved closing phenylalanine or tryptophan, this is likely a read error. Germline V gene sequence: CDR1 DFQATT, CDR2 SNEGSKA (reference sequence). The CDR3 extends over 14 amino acids. V was shortened by 0 bases and J by 3 bases, with 9 bases between the two germline ends. This sample is drawn from a study of T cell repertoires in cytomegalovirus infection. Using its own MiXCR run on the reads, TCRdb lists one record per CDR3 protein. The sample includes around 450,000 distinct CDR3 sequences, 30% to 40% of them seen just once.

The TCR was taken from a human donor in good health (CMV status not recorded). Some clones in this sample may be carry-over from other donors' samples. The chain carries TRBV20-1 and TRBJ1-5; no clear D. Sequencing was done on a sample of PBMCs. The CDR3 DNA reads TGCAGTGCTAGAGATACACGGTTCAATCAGCCCCAGCATTCT. Translation: CSARDTRFNQPQHS.